This entry lists 7 T cell receptor beta chains sequenced from one sample in a study of T cells in Graves' hyperthyroidism and ophthalmopathy. Researchers took RNA transcripts and amplified the TCR beta CDR3 regions from them. The HTBI primer set drove a first-round RT-PCR of the TCR CDR3. In TCRdb, the multiplex PCR reads were re-called with MiXCR into one record per CDR3 protein. The table records 450,000 to 600,000 distinct CDR3 sequences, 14% of them present only once. Sequencing was carried out using blood. The receptors shown here come from a woman between 35 and 50 years old with Graves' hyperthyroidism.

This clonotype has a count of ten or more. The chain couples TRBV20-1 to TRBJ2-2; 7 nucleotides agree with TRBD1. Germline CDR1 and CDR2: DFQATT and SNEGSKA (reference sequence). The CDR3 has 13 residues. With 6 bases clipped from V and 3 bases from J, the junction kept 4 bases outside the gene matches. CDR3 sequence reads: CSALTGDTGELFF. The CDR3 nucleotides read TGCAGTGCCCTTACAGGGGACACCGGGGAGCTGTTTTTT.

A few counts support this clonotype. The V call is TRBV29-1, the J call TRBJ1-2; D may be TRBD1 (5 bases). The germline V gene has CDR1 SQVTM and CDR2 ANQGSEA. The V and J ends lost 5 bases and 3 bases respectively, with 13 bases between them. CDR3 length: 13 amino acids. The CDR3 spells CSVKSGIYYGYTF. CDR3 DNA: TGCAGCGTTAAATCAGGGATTTACTATGGCTACACCTTC.

This clonotype was recorded a few times. This sequence joins TRBV19 and TRBJ2-1; perhaps D is TRBD1 or TRBD2 (5 bases each). Germline V gene data show CDR1 as LNHDA and CDR2 as SQIVND (reference sequence). Between the trimmed V and J ends, which lost 6 bases and 2 bases, there was a span of 20 bases. This CDR3 is 17 amino acids long. For the CDR3, the DNA is TGTGCCAGTAGCCCGGGGCGGAGTGCCGGAACCTACAATGAGCAGTTCTTC. Translating it yields CASSPGRSAGTYNEQFF.

This clonotype was seen repeatedly, ten times or more. This chain connects TRBV2 to TRBJ1-1; 9 bases are a match to TRBD1. Germline V lookup: CDR1 SNHLY, CDR2 FYNNEI. The CDR3 totals 15 residues. V dropped 3 bases and J dropped 5; count of bases not matched to a gene: 7. The CDR3 DNA reads as TGTGCCAGCAGTGAGACGGGACAGGGTATAACTGAAGCTTTCTTT. It specifies CASSETGQGITEAFF. Filled out from reference TRBV2 and TRBJ1-1, the complete variable domain reads EPEVTQTPSHQVTQMGQEVILRCVPISNHLYFYWYRQILGQKVEFLVSFYNNEISEKSEIFDDQFSVERPDGSNFTLKIRSTKLEDSAMYFCASSETGQGITEAFFGQGTRLTVV.

This clonotype was seen repeatedly, ten times or more. The chain employs TRBV2 and TRBJ2-5, with TRBD1 matching over 7 bases. J lost 1 base, V lost 8 bases, and 4 bases had no gene match. The CDR3 loop spans 13 amino acids. Germline CDR1 and CDR2: SNHLY and FYNNEI. Here the CDR3 reads CASCRDSQETQYF. The CDR3 DNA reads TGTGCCAGCTGCCGGGACAGCCAAGAGACCCAGTACTTC.

This chain links TRBV5-1 with TRBJ1-4; D is ambiguous. From germline, CDR1 is SGHRS and CDR2 YFSETQ. The CDR3 is made up of 15 amino acids. Trimming pared 4 bases from V and 3 bases from J, leaving 13 bases between. In nucleotides, the CDR3 is TGCGCCAGCAGCACGCAACCACGACCTAATGAAAAACTGTTTTTT. Amino acids: CASSTQPRPNEKLFF.

Many counts were recorded for this clonotype. The chain recombines TRBV11-2 with TRBJ2-2; 8 bases agree with TRBD2. This CDR3 spans 16 amino acids. Germline CDR1 SGHAT, CDR2 FQNNGV. V dropped 6 bases and J dropped 5; count of bases not matched to a gene: 11. Written as DNA, the CDR3 is TGTGCCAGCAGAGCGAGCGGGAGAAGGGAGACCGGGGAGCTGTTTTTT. It codes for CASRASGRRETGELFF.